This T cell receptor (gamma chain) comes out of a study of human gamma delta and Vdelta1 T cells. Study conclusions and caveats: Polyclonal Delta One T cells reportedly showed broad cytotoxic targeting of acute myeloid leukemia.

TCRdb re-called clones from the PCR reads using CATT. The sample carries about 8,700 gamma-chain clones, 45% recorded once. This clone turned up a few times. Its antigen is as yet unknown. Germline V lookup: CDR1 VENAVY, CDR2 YDSYNSRV. V trimming: 0 bases; J trimming: 3 bases; junction bases outside the gene matches: 8. The CDR3 has 15 amino acids. This TCR came from a human donor in good health. The specimen sequenced was Vdelta1 gamma-delta T cells from blood grown in culture (DOT cells). This chain links TRGV8 with TRGJ1 or TRGJ2. CDR3 amino acids: CATWDRLRGYYKKLF. The CDR3 DNA is TGTGCCACCTGGGATAGGCTTAGAGGTTATTATAAGAAACTCTTT.